These 28 T cell receptor beta chains share one sample of origin, sequenced in a study of glioma-infiltrating T cells. Amplification of TCR alpha and beta CDR3 regions from RNA used iRepertoire nested multiplex PCR. TCRdb passed the multiplex PCR reads through MiXCR, listing each CDR3 protein once. Among about 2,500 distinct CDR3 sequences listed, around 73% were seen once. The material sequenced was glioma tissue, nonneoplastic brain tissue, or PBMCs (not recorded which). The origin of the receptors is a human donor with low-grade glioma or glioblastoma, undergoing nonglioma brain surgery, or in good health (not recorded which).

V and J are TRBV12-3 or TRBV12-4 and TRBJ1-5, with 7 bases identical to TRBD1. The length of the CDR3 is 13 residues. The trim removed 9 bases at V and 5 bases at J, leaving 7 bases unmatched. The CDR3 bases are TGTGCCAGTATAACAGGGGCGGATCAGCCCCAGCATTTT. Encoded protein: CASITGADQPQHF.

The chain links TRBV30 to TRBJ2-1; the D gene is possibly TRBD2 (5 bases). The ends were cut back, 2 bases at V and 11 bases at J, with 10 bases in the middle. Per germline, CDR1 GTSNPN and CDR2 SVGIG (reference sequence). This CDR3 is built from 11 residues. CDR3 sequence reads: CAWSNGNKQFF. The CDR3 DNA reads TGTGCCTGGAGTAACGGGAATAAGCAGTTCTTC.

This clonotype is large. The J gene is TRBJ1-6, the V gene TRBV6-6; D is unclear. CDR1 is MNHNY and CDR2 is SVGAGI in the germline V gene (reference sequence). The CDR3 runs 13 residues. V shed 2 bases and J shed 13 bases, with 12 bases lying between them. The CDR3 sequence is CASSYTYYYPLHF. In DNA, the CDR3 is TGTGCCAGCAGTTACACCTATTACTATCCCCTCCACTTT.

J is TRBJ2-3 and V is TRBV20-1; tentative D call: TRBD1 (6 bases). The better agreement between TRBJ1-5 and the DNA end casts doubt on the J call. Germline values: CDR1 DFQATT, CDR2 SNEGSKA (reference sequence). The CDR3 is made up of 15 amino acids. CDR3: CSAHADPSRTDTQHF. In DNA, the CDR3 is TGCAGTGCCCACGCTGACCCGTCGCGGACAGATACGCAGCATTTT.

The V gene is TRBV20-1, the J gene TRBJ2-1; TRBD1 matches at 7 bases. V was clipped by 8 bases and J by 4 bases; unmatched bases: 11. Germline CDR1 and CDR2: DFQATT and SNEGSKA (reference sequence). This CDR3 comprises 14 residues. The CDR3 is CSPRTGTDYNEQFF. The CDR3 nucleotides read TGCAGTCCGCGTACCGGGACAGATTACAATGAGCAGTTCTTC.

This clonotype was recorded only once. The V and J genes are TRBV6-4 and TRBJ2-2; no definite D call. Germline CDR1 MRHNA, CDR2 SNTAGT. There are 16 residues in the CDR3. V was shortened by 10 bases and J by 6 bases, with 24 bases between the two germline ends. The CDR3 region is CATSPGPPMTPGELFF. The CDR3 nucleotides read TGTGCCACCTCACCCGGACCACCCATGACCCCCGGGGAGCTGTTTTTT.

The V call is TRBV3-1, the J call TRBJ1-2, with D perhaps matching TRBD1 (6 bases). V was pared by 8 bases and J by 2 bases, with 12 bases between. Germline assignment: CDR1 LGHDT and CDR2 YNNKEL (reference sequence). This CDR3 has 13 amino acids. The CDR3 coding sequence is TGTGCCAGCCAGGATACAGGGAACTATGGCTACACCTTC. It is translated as CASQDTGNYGYTF. The full variable domain, completed using reference TRBV3-1 and TRBJ1-2, is DTAVSQTPKYLVTQMGNDKSIKCEQNLGHDTMYWYKQDSKKFLKIMFSYNNKELIINETVPNRFSPKSPDKAHLNLHINSLELGDSAVYFCASQDTGNYGYTFGSGTRLTVV.

A remark on this clonotype: It is unclear where the CDR3 begins or ends on the DNA, so no DNA is shown, and the CDR3 is as TCRdb lists it. The J gene is TRBJ2-7, the V gene TRBV7-2; the table's D call of TRBD1 was not tested on the DNA. The CDR3 is 17 residues long, ends included. CDR1 is SGHTA, CDR2 FQGNSA, per germline. The CDR3 loop is CASSFYICSARVNREYF.

For this clonotype: One end of the junction does not line up with germline, which may come from a read error. The chain recombines TRBV25-1 with TRBJ2-5, with 11 bases fitting TRBD2. CDR1 and CDR2 (germline): MGHDK, SYGVNS. This CDR3 has 16 amino acids. This CDR3 is CASTLSGTSGQWTQCF. The CDR3 bases are TGTGCCAGCACTTTATCTGGGACTAGCGGACAATGGACCCAGTGCTTC.

CDR3 sequence reads: CASSPAVFSYNEQFF. DNA for the CDR3: TGTGCCAGCAGTCCGGCTGTATTCTCCTACAATGAGCAGTTCTTC. The rearrangement uses TRBV6-1 and TRBJ2-1, with D unclear. The ends were cut back, 5 bases at V and 0 bases at J, with 11 bases in the middle. The CDR3 totals 15 residues. CDR1 and CDR2 from the germline V gene are MNHNS and SASEGT.

This clonotype was counted at least ten times. The chain recombines TRBV7-3 with TRBJ1-1; a weak D match, TRBD1 (5 bases). Trimming removed 3 bases at V and 8 bases at J, with 10 bases between. This CDR3 contains 12 residues. CDR1 SGHTA and CDR2 FQGTGA come from the germline V gene. CDR3 sequence reads: CASSFPGTEAFF. CDR3 coding DNA: TGTGCCAGCAGCTTTCCCGGGACCGAAGCTTTCTTT.

Concerning this clonotype itself: The junction shows a germline mismatch at one end, possibly a read error. The chain links TRBV20-1 to TRBJ2-1; weak D call: TRBD2 (6 bases). Germline CDR1 and CDR2: DFQATT and SNEGSKA (reference sequence). CDR3 length equals 15 residues. The CDR3, as DNA: TGCCGTGCTAGCGTGCCCGCGGTGTTCGGGAATGAGGAGTTCTTC. Translated: CRASVPAVFGNEEFF.

Within the sample, this clonotype is medium-sized. The rearrangement links TRBV12-3 or TRBV12-4 to TRBJ1-1; the match to TRBD1 covers 9 bases. The CDR3 length is 15 residues. The trim removed 7 bases at V and 0 bases at J, leaving 6 bases unmatched. CDR3 amino acids: CASTRTGEVNTEAFF. CDR3 coding DNA: TGTGCCAGCACCCGGACAGGGGAGGTGAACACTGAAGCTTTCTTT.

The V call is TRBV29-1, the J call TRBJ1-1; D gene unclear. Trimming left V 2 bases short and J 11 bases short, with 12 bases between. The V gene's germline CDR1 is SQVTM and CDR2 ANQGSEA. This CDR3 is 11 amino acids long. The CDR3: CSVETNRKAFF. In DNA, the CDR3 is TGCAGCGTTGAAACCAATAGGAAGGCTTTCTTT.

The CDR3 coding sequence is TGCAGCGTTCTTCCCACTAGCGGGAGGGATGCAGATACGCAGTATTTT. This translates into CSVLPTSGRDADTQYF. The chain uses TRBV29-1 and TRBJ2-3; TRBD2 matches 13 bases. V was pared by 5 bases and J by 4 bases, with 9 bases of the junction left unmatched. The CDR3 is 16 amino acids. CDR1 is SQVTM, CDR2 ANQGSEA, per germline.

As concerns this clonotype: Likely a read error: the CDR3 ends without its conserved phenylalanine or tryptophan. This chain uses TRBV11-2 with TRBJ2-5, with D possibly called TRBD1 or TRBD2 (6 bases each). The CDR3 has 15 residues. Germline assignment: CDR1 SGHAT and CDR2 FQNNGV. V was clipped by 3 bases and J by 5 bases, with 16 bases between them. CDR3 residues: CASSFWRGAHETQYL. The DNA of the CDR3 is TGTGCCAGCAGCTTTTGGAGGGGGGCCCACGAGACCCAGTACCTC.

By proportion, this clonotype is medium-sized. J is TRBJ2-7 and V is TRBV13; no firm D call. The V gene lost 0 bases and the J gene lost 2 bases, with 5 bases spanning the gap. Germline V lookup: CDR1 PRHDT, CDR2 FYEKMQ (reference sequence). The CDR3 contains 13 residues. CDR3 protein: CASSLGLTYEQYF. Here the CDR3 DNA reads TGTGCCAGCAGCTTAGGGCTCACCTACGAGCAGTACTTC. The whole variable domain, filled in from reference TRBV13 and TRBJ2-7, reads AAGVIQSPRHLIKEKRETATLKCYPIPRHDTVYWYQQGPGQDPQFLISFYEKMQSDKGSIPDRFSAQQFSDYHSELNMSSLELGDSALYFCASSLGLTYEQYFGPGTRLTVT.

This clonotype qualifies as medium-sized. The chain combines TRBV7-9 with TRBJ1-4; weak D call: TRBD1 (6 bases). Trimming took off 8 bases at V and 3 bases at J, with 25 bases between the two ends. This CDR3 has 18 amino acids. The V gene's germline CDR1 is SEHNR and CDR2 FQNEAQ (reference sequence). This chain's CDR3 is CASLSQQGIKGANEKLFF. The CDR3 DNA reads TGTGCCAGCCTTAGCCAACAGGGAATAAAGGGAGCTAATGAAAAACTGTTTTTT. The whole variable domain, remainder taken from reference TRBV7-9 and TRBJ1-4, is DTGVSQNPRHKITKRGQNVTFRCDPISEHNRLYWYRQTLGQGPEFLTYFQNEAQLEKSRLLSDRFSAERPKGSFSTLEIQRTEQGDSAMYLCASLSQQGIKGANEKLFFGSGTQLSVL.

By sample fraction, this clonotype is large. The chain links TRBV6-1 to TRBJ2-5; D is perhaps TRBD2 (6 bases). This CDR3 spans 16 amino acids. V was clipped by 5 bases and J by 4 bases, with 20 bases between them. The germline V gene encodes CDR1 MNHNS and CDR2 SASEGT. CDR3 residues: CASSPRMIAGRETQYF. CDR3 DNA sequence: TGTGCCAGCAGTCCCCGAATGATTGCGGGGAGAGAGACCCAGTACTTC.

This clonotype was counted between two and nine times. One end of the junction does not line up with germline, which may come from a read error. This chain uses TRBV19 with TRBJ2-6; TRBD1 is a possible D gene (6 bases). This CDR3 region has 16 residues. Germline V gene data show CDR1 as LNHDA and CDR2 as SQIVND (reference sequence). CDR3 region: CASSTGQHQGANVPTF. The CDR3 nucleotides read TGTGCCAGTAGTACAGGACAGCACCAAGGGGCCAACGTCCCGACTTTC.

This sequence joins TRBV20-1 and TRBJ1-2; TRBD1 matches at 7 bases. The CDR3 consists of 17 residues. Germline V lookup: CDR1 DFQATT, CDR2 SNEGSKA (reference sequence). V dropped 2 bases and J dropped 6; count of bases not matched to a gene: 18. The CDR3 loop reads CSARRQGGLSRPDGYTF. In DNA form, the CDR3 reads TGCAGTGCTAGAAGACAGGGAGGGTTAAGCCGACCCGATGGCTACACCTTC.

This clonotype was recorded a few times. This chain links TRBV6-1 with TRBJ2-2; D tentatively reads TRBD1 or TRBD2 (5 bases each). V shed 8 bases and J shed 4 bases, with 8 bases lying between them. The germline V gene encodes CDR1 MNHNS and CDR2 SASEGT. This CDR3 contains 12 residues. The CDR3 reads CASGGATGELFF. DNA of the CDR3: TGTGCCAGCGGGGGAGCCACCGGGGAGCTGTTTTTT.

By share, this clonotype counts as large. The rearrangement joins TRBV7-9 to TRBJ2-4, with D perhaps TRBD1 or TRBD2 (5 bases each). V was shortened by 1 base and J by 11 bases, with 9 bases between the two germline ends. CDR1 is SEHNR and CDR2 is FQNEAQ in the germline V gene (reference sequence). The CDR3 has 12 residues. CDR3 bases: TGTGCCAGCAGCTTAGACCCGGGACTTCAGTACTTC. This sequence encodes CASSLDPGLQYF. Based on the CDR3 plus reference TRBV7-9 and TRBJ2-4, the full variable domain is DTGVSQNPRHKITKRGQNVTFRCDPISEHNRLYWYRQTLGQGPEFLTYFQNEAQLEKSRLLSDRFSAERPKGSFSTLEIQRTEQGDSAMYLCASSLDPGLQYFGAGTRLSVL.

This clonotype was seen a single time. The chain carries TRBV6-2 or TRBV6-3 and TRBJ1-2; 12 bases align to TRBD1. The CDR3 length is 14 residues. V lost 7 bases and J lost 8; bases outside the gene matches: 8. Germline assignment: CDR1 MNHEY and CDR2 SVGEGT. CDR3 bases: TGTGCCAGCACGGAGGGACAGGGGGCACGGGGCTACACCTTC. Amino acid sequence: CASTEGQGARGYTF.

This clonotype was seen only once. The rearrangement uses TRBV28 and TRBJ1-5; D ambiguous. Germline values: CDR1 MDHEN, CDR2 SYDVKM. This CDR3 contains 14 residues. In nucleotides, the CDR3 is TGTGCTAACAGTTTGACTTATAGCAATCAGCCCCAGCATTTT. It yields the protein CANSLTYSNQPQHF.

In the case of this clonotype: A much more abundant neighbour one base away suggests this may be a read error. The CDR3 sequence is CARSGVTGNYGYTF. The CDR3 DNA reads as TGTGCCCGGAGTGGTGTGACAGGCAACTATGGCTACACCTTC. This chain links TRBV30 with TRBJ1-2, with D possibly TRBD1 on 6 matching bases. Germline CDR1 is GTSNPN and CDR2 is SVGIG (reference sequence). This CDR3 is built from 14 residues.

This clonotype occurred many times. The V and J genes are TRBV20-1 and TRBJ2-3, with 12 nucleotides matching TRBD2. CDR1 and CDR2 from the germline V gene are DFQATT and SNEGSKA (reference sequence). V shed 6 bases, J shed 3 bases, and the junction held 13 bases outside the gene matches. The CDR3 sequence is 17 residues long. This CDR3 is CSASSLSTSGRTDTQYF. The DNA of the CDR3 is TGCAGTGCCAGCAGTCTTTCGACTAGCGGGAGAACAGATACGCAGTATTTT.

V usage is TRBV7-9 and J usage is TRBJ1-2; 8 bases match TRBD1. The length of the CDR3 is 13 residues. J lost 6 bases, V lost 6 bases, and 6 bases had no gene match. Germline V lookup: CDR1 SEHNR, CDR2 FQNEAQ (reference sequence). The CDR3 sequence: CASSARQGNGYTF. The CDR3 nucleotides read TGTGCCAGCAGTGCCAGACAGGGGAATGGCTACACCTTC.